This is a list of T cell receptor beta chains from one sample in a study of cytomegalovirus exposure and HLA in healthy donors. Libraries were prepared by immunoSEQ multiplex PCR; TCRdb keeps only in-frame clonotypes and omits some of them. Among roughly 160,000 clones listed, roughly 82% were seen once. Sequencing was carried out using PBMCs. These receptors were collected from a man in his fifties or sixties in good health and CMV-seropositive. Each CDR3 is given with its conserved first and last residue. A D gene is named only where the DNA matches it firmly. The size entry is marked missing in some rows and otherwise reads once, few, many or a size class.

DNA	CDR3	D	V	size	J
TGTGCCATCGGAAAGGGGGACACTGAAGCTTTCTTT	CAIGKGDTEAFF	.	TRBV10-3	once	TRBJ1-1
TGTGCCAGCAGCTTACGGGGGGGCCGAGAGACCCAGTACTTC	CASSLRGGRETQYF	TRBD2	TRBV7-8	.	TRBJ2-5
TGTGCCAGCAGTGAGACAGGCCCGAACACTGAAGCTTTCTTT	CASSETGPNTEAFF	.	TRBV2	.	TRBJ1-1
TGTGCCAGCAGTGGAAGACGGACAGGGGCTGGAAACACCATATATTTT	CASSGRRTGAGNTIYF	TRBD1	TRBV6-4	.	TRBJ1-3
TGTGCCAGCAGCTTGGGGGGGGTGGGGGTCCCGTTTGCCCAGCATTTT	CASSLGGVGVPFAQHF	.	TRBV5-6	.	TRBJ1-5
TGTGCCATCAGTGAGGGGACATTCAACACTGAAGCTTTCTTT	CAISEGTFNTEAFF	.	TRBV10-3	.	TRBJ1-1
TGTGCCAGCAGCTCCCGACAGGGAGTGGGGTATGGCTACACCTTC	CASSSRQGVGYGYTF	TRBD1	TRBV28	few	TRBJ1-2
TGTGCCAGCAATCCCGGGACAGGGAGTTACGAGCAGTACTTC	CASNPGTGSYEQYF	TRBD1	TRBV27	.	TRBJ2-7
TGTGCCAGCAGCTCCCACAGGACAGGGGCTCTCGAGCAGTACTTC	CASSSHRTGALEQYF	TRBD1	TRBV11-2	once	TRBJ2-7
TGTGCCAGCAGGGCGGGACTAGCGGGGGGAATAGATACGCAGTATTTT	CASRAGLAGGIDTQYF	TRBD2	TRBV7-2	once	TRBJ2-3
TGCAGCGCCCTGGGGCCCCAAGGGTACGAGCAGTACTTC	CSALGPQGYEQYF	.	TRBV29-1	.	TRBJ2-7
TGTGCCAGCAGCTTGCCAGGGGCTGGAAACACCATATATTTT	CASSLPGAGNTIYF	.	TRBV5-5	.	TRBJ1-3
TGCGCCAGCAGCTTCGGACTAGCGGGTGGAGCCTCCTACAATGAGCAGTTCTTC	CASSFGLAGGASYNEQFF	TRBD2	TRBV5-1	.	TRBJ2-1
TGTGCCAGCAGCTTAGAGGGTCTAGCGGGAACCGGCGAGCAGTACTTC	CASSLEGLAGTGEQYF	TRBD2	TRBV13	.	TRBJ2-7
TGCGCCAGCAGCTTGCGCCCGTTGGGACAGCCCTGGCCTGACGGGGAGCTGTTTTTT	CASSLRPLGQPWPDGELFF	TRBD1	TRBV5-1	few	TRBJ2-2
TGTGCCAGCACCCAATGGGGAGGGGGCACTGAAGCTTTCTTT	CASTQWGGGTEAFF	.	TRBV7-2	.	TRBJ1-1
TGTGCCGCAAGTCGGGGTCAGCAAGAGACCCAGTACTTC	CAASRGQQETQYF	.	TRBV7-9	.	TRBJ2-5
TGTGCCAGCAGCCAAGAAATCGGACCGGGGGAAAAACTGTTTTTT	CASSQEIGPGEKLFF	.	TRBV4-2	once	TRBJ1-4
TGTGCCAGTAGATTTAAGCCCGGGGTAGATACGCAGTATTTT	CASRFKPGVDTQYF	.	TRBV19	.	TRBJ2-3
TGTGCCAGTAGTACCGGACAGGTTTACACTGAAGCTTTCTTT	CASSTGQVYTEAFF	TRBD1	TRBV19	.	TRBJ1-1
TGTGCCAGCAGCTTCAGGAACACCATATATTTT	CASSFRNTIYF	.	TRBV7-2	.	TRBJ1-3
TGTGCCAGCAGTTCCCCGGGACAGGGTTACCCTGAAGCTTTCTTT	CASSSPGQGYPEAFF	TRBD1	TRBV6-5	.	TRBJ1-1
TGCAGCGTCTGGGGGGGAAGCAATCAGCCCCAGCATTTT	CSVWGGSNQPQHF	.	TRBV29-1	.	TRBJ1-5
TGTGCCTGGAGTTACCGGGACAGGGGAACCTATAATTCACCCCTCCACTTT	CAWSYRDRGTYNSPLHF	TRBD1	TRBV30	.	TRBJ1-6
TGCAGCGGATCGGCCTCGCGGCATGAGCAGTTCTTC	CSGSASRHEQFF	.	TRBV29-1	.	TRBJ2-1
TGTGCCAGCATTCCGCGGGGGGCGACGCAGCCCCAGCATTTT	CASIPRGATQPQHF	.	TRBV6-1	.	TRBJ1-5
TGTGCCTGGAGCTGGGTAGCGGGGAATGAGCAGTTCTTC	CAWSWVAGNEQFF	TRBD2	TRBV30	.	TRBJ2-1
TGTGCCAGCAGCTTGGACGGTACAACTAATGAAAAACTGTTTTTT	CASSLDGTTNEKLFF	.	TRBV5-4	once	TRBJ1-4